This TCR beta chain originates from a study of Graves' ophthalmopathy and Graves' hyperthyroidism. The study, taken as a whole, reports: As the model predicted ophthalmopathy progression, it achieved a sensitivity of around 71% and a specificity of 72.22%.

This clonotype has more than one count but fewer than ten. Its antigen is as yet unknown. CDR3 regions of TCR beta were amplified from RNA transcripts. The first-round RT-PCR employed HTBI primers together with the Qiagen OneStep RT-PCR kit. A multiplex PCR was then performed as the second round. TCRdb independently ran MiXCR on the multiplex PCR reads; one entry per CDR3 protein. This sample has some 250,000 distinct CDR3 sequences; 40% to 50% occur once, and the top ten carry around 47%. V lost 4 bases and J lost 0; bases outside the gene matches: 9. The CDR3 loop spans 18 amino acids. From germline, CDR1 is SGHVS and CDR2 FNYEAQ. Exclusion applied to patients with other autoimmune diseases, uncontrolled infections, pregnancy or lactation. PBMCs had their origin in fresh peripheral blood (approximately 10 ml).

V gene TRBV7-6 combines with J gene TRBJ2-6; the match to TRBD1 covers 7 bases. This receptor was obtained from an adult man with Graves' ophthalmopathy. The sample taken for sequencing was peripheral blood. CDR3 coding DNA: TGTGCCAGCAGCTCCAGCGACAGGGTCCACTCTGGGGCCAACGTCCTGACTTTC. Amino acid sequence: CASSSSDRVHSGANVLTF.